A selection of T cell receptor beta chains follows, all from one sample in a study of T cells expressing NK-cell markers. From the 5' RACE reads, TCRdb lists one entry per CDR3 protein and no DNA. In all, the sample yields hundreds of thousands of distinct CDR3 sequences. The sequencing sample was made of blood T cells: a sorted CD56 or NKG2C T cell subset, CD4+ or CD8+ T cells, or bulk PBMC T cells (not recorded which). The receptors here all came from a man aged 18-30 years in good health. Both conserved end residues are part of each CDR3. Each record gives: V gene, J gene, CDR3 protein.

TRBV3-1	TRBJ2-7	CASSQDQGGLYEQYF
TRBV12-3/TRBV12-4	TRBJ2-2	CATVLAGDTGELFF
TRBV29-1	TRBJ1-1	CSVQGGWTEAFF
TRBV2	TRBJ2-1	CASLPPASVRGEQFF
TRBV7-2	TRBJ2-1	CASSRTGTSIDEQFF
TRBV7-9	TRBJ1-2	CASSLFDRVNGYTF
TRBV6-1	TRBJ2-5	CASSEPGIVETQYF
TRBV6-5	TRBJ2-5	CASSYSRGSIVRETQYF
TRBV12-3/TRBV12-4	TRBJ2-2	CASSFGGRRSGELFF
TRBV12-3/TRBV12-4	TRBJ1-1	CASSSTALRNEAFF
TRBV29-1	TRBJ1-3	CSVAPMSSGNTIYF
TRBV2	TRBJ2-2	CASRAGTSGHTGELFF
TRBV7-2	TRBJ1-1	CASSPQTGRSTEAFF
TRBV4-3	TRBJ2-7	CASSQEGDIAYEQYF
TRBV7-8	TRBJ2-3	CASSSPDRGGTDTQYF
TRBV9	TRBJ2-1	CASSVATGTGIYNEQFF
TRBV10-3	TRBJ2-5	CAISESLGTGQETQYF
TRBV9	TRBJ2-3	CASSTLDWSGRSTDTQYF
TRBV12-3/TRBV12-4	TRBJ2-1	CASGSSYNEQFF
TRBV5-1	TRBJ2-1	CASSTPSGSGDEQFF
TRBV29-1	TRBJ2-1	CSGWGSNSNEQFF
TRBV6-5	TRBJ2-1	CASSYSIWDEQFF
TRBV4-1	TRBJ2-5	CASSQLGPPGRETQYF
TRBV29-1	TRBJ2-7	CSGGQGYHEQYF
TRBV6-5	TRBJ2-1	CASSYSVTRGHNEQFF
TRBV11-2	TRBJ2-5	CASRPLLAQETQYF
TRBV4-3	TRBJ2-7	CASSQSRDFSGNEQYF
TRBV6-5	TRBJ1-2	CASRSRDSGYTF
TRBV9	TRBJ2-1	CASSVVSRLAGVGSYNEQFF
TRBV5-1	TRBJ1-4	CASSETTGPEKLFF
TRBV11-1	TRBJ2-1	CASSFRNSGSSSYNEQFF
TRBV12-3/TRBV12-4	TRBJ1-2	CASGELGGYTF
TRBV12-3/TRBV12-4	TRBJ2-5	CASRGGETQYF
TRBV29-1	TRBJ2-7	CSVNDRSSYEQYF
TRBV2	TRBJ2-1	CASKGQSKTYNEQFF
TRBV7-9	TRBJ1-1	CASSDSRGSRMNTEAFF
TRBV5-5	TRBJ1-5	CASSFGVFQPQHF
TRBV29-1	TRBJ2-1	CSVREGLAGYIDEQFF
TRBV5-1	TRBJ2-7	CASSLGLDLTSSYEQYF
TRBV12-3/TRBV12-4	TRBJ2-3	CASSFLQGAPSTDTQYF
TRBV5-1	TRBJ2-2	CASSLAAGVLAGELFF
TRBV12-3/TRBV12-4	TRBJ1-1	CASTTHLRGAEAFF
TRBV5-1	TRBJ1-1	CASSPSWQGQAFF